This TCR beta chain is from a study of T-cell reconstitution after alpha-beta-depleted transplantation in children. Unique molecular identifiers were incorporated into the prepared TCRbeta library. TCRdb used MiXCR to reprocess the PCR reads, holding one entry per CDR3 protein. The sample yields 600,000 to 700,000 distinct CDR3 sequences, 16% seen once. The germline CDR1 and CDR2 sequences are DFQATT and SNEGSKA (reference sequence). This CDR3 is 18 amino acids long. Trimming took off 0 bases at V and 6 bases at J, with 25 bases between the two ends. The sequenced sample was PBMCs from the stem cell graft donor, obtained from the stem cell graft. This sequence was found in a human donor who donated a stem cell graft to a child with acute myeloid leukemia. The chain combines TRBV20-1 with TRBJ2-3; D gene ambiguous. The CDR3 coding sequence is TGCAGTGCTAGAGATCTGAAGGGCCCAACTTCTTACGCTGATACGCAGTATTTT. Protein sequence: CSARDLKGPTSYADTQYF.